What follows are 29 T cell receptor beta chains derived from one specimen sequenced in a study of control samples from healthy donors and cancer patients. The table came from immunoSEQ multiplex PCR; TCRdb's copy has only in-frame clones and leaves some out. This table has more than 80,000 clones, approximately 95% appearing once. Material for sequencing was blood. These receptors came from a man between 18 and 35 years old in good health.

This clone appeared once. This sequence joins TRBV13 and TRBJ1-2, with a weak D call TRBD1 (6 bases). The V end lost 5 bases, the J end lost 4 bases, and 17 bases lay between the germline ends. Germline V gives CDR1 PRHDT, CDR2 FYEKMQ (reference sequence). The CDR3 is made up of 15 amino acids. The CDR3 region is CASSVFRDMLYGYTF. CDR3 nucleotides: TGTGCCAGCAGCGTATTCCGGGACATGCTCTATGGCTACACCTTC.

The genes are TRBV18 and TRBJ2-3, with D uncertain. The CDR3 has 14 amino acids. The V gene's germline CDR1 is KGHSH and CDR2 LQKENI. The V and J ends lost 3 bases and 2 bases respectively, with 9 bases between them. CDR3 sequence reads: CASSPNGITDTQYF. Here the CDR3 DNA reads TGTGCCAGCTCACCGAATGGCATCACAGATACGCAGTATTTT.

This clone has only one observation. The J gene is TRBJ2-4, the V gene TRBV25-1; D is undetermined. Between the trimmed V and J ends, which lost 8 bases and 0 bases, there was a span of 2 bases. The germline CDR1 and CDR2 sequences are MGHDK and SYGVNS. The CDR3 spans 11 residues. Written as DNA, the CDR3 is TGTGCCAGCGTAGCCAAAAACATTCAGTACTTC. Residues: CASVAKNIQYF. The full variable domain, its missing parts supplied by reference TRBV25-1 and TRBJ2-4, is EADIYQTPRYLVIGTGKKITLECSQTMGHDKMYWYQQDPGMELHLIHYSYGVNSTEKGDLSSESTVSRIRTEHFPLTLESARPSHTSQYLCASVAKNIQYFGAGTRLSVL.

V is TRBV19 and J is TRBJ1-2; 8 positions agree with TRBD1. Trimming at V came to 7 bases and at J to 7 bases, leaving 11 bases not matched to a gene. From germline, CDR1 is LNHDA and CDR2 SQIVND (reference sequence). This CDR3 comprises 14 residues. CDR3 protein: CASMEGQGAGGYTF. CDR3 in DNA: TGTGCCAGTATGGAAGGACAGGGTGCGGGTGGCTACACCTTC.

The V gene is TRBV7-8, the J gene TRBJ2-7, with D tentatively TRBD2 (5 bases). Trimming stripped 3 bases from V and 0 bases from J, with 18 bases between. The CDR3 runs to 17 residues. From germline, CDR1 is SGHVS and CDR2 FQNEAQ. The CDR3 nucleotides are TGTGCCAGCAGCTTGGCCGAGGGCCTTCTTTCCTCCTACGAGCAGTACTTC. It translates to CASSLAEGLLSSYEQYF.

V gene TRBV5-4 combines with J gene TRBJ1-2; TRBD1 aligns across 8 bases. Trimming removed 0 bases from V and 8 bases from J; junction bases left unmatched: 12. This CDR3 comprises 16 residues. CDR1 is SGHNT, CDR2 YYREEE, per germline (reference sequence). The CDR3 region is CASSLEGQGASKGYTF. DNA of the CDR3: TGTGCCAGCAGCTTGGAAGGGCAGGGGGCGTCGAAGGGCTACACCTTC.

The CDR3 DNA reads TGTGCCAGCAGCCCTCGTGGGGACAGACTCTTCAACACTGAAGCTTTCTTT. The encoded protein is CASSPRGDRLFNTEAFF. The V and J genes are TRBV5-6 and TRBJ1-1; the match to TRBD1 covers 7 bases. The CDR3 has 17 amino acids. Germline CDR1 reads SGHDT; CDR2 reads YYEEEE. V shed 4 bases, J shed 2 bases, and the junction held 14 bases outside the gene matches.

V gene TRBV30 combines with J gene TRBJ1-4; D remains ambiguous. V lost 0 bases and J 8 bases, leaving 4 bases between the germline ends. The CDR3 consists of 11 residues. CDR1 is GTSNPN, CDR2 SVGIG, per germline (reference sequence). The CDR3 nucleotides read TGTGCCTGGAGTGTACACGAAAAACTGTTTTTT. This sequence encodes CAWSVHEKLFF.

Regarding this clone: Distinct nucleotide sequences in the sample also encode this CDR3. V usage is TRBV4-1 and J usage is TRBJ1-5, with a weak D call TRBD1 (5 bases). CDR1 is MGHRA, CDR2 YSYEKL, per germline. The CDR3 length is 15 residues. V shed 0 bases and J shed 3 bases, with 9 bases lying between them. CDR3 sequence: CASSQDRQYNQPQHF. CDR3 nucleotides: TGCGCCAGCAGCCAAGATCGACAGTACAATCAGCCCCAGCATTTT.

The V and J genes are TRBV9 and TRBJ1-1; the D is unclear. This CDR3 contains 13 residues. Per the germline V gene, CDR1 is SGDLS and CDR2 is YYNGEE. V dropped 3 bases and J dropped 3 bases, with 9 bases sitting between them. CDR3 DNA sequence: TGTGCCAGCAGCGGTCGAAGGGACACTGAAGCTTTCTTT. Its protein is CASSGRRDTEAFF.

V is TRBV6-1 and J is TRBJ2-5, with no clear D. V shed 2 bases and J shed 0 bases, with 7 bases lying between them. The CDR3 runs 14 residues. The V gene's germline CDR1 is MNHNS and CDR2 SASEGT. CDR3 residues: CASSELADQETQYF. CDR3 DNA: TGTGCCAGCAGTGAATTGGCAGACCAAGAGACCCAGTACTTC.

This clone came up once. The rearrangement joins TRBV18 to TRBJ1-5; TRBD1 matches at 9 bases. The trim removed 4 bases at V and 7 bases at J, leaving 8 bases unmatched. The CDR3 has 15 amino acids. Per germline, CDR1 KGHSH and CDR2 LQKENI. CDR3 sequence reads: CASSRLQGAGQPQHF. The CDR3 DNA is TGTGCCAGCTCACGACTACAGGGGGCAGGACAGCCCCAGCATTTT.

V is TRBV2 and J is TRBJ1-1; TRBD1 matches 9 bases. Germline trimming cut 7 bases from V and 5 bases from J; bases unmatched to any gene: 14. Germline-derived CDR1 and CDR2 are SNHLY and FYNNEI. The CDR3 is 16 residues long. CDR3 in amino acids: CASNSGTGIGATEAFF. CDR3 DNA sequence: TGTGCCAGCAATTCGGGGACAGGGATCGGAGCGACTGAAGCTTTCTTT. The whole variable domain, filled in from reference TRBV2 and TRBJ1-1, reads EPEVTQTPSHQVTQMGQEVILRCVPISNHLYFYWYRQILGQKVEFLVSFYNNEISEKSEIFDDQFSVERPDGSNFTLKIRSTKLEDSAMYFCASNSGTGIGATEAFFGQGTRLTVV.

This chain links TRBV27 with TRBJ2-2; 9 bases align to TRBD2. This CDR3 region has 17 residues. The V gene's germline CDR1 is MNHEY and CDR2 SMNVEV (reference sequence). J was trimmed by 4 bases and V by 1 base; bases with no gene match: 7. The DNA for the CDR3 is TGTGCCAGCAGTTTATGGTGGACTAGCGAGACCACCGGGGAGCTGTTTTTT. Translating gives CASSLWWTSETTGELFF.

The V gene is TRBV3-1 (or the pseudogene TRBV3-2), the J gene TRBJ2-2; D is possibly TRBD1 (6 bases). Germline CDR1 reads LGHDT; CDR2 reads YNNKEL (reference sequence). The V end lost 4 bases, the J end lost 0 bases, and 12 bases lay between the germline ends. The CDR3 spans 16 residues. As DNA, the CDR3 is TGTGCCAGCAGCCCTCCGACAGGAGCGAACACCGGGGAGCTGTTTTTT. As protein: CASSPPTGANTGELFF.

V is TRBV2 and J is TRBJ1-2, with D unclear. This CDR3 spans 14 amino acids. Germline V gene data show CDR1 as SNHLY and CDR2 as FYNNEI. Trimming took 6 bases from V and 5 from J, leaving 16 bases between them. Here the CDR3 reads CASRDPGGSYGYTF. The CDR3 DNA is TGTGCCAGCAGGGACCCGGGAGGGTCTTATGGCTACACCTTC.

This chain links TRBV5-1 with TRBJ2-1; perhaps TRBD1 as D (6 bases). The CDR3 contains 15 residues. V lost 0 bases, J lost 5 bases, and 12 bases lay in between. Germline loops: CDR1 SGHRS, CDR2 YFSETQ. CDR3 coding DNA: TGCGCCAGCAGCTTGGGGACAGTTGGCGACAATGAGCAGTTCTTC. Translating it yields CASSLGTVGDNEQFF.

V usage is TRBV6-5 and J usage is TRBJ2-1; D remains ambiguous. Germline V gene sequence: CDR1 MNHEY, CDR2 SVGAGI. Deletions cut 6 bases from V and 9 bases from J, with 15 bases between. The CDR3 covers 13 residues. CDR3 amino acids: CASRLQVNGEQFF. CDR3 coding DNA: TGTGCCAGCAGGTTACAAGTAAACGGTGAGCAGTTCTTC.

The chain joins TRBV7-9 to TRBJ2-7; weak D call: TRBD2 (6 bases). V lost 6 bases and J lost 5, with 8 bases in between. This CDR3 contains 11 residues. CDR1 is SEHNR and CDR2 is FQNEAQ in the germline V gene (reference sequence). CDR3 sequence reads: CASRGEDEQYF. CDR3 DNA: TGTGCCAGCAGGGGGGAGGACGAGCAGTACTTC.

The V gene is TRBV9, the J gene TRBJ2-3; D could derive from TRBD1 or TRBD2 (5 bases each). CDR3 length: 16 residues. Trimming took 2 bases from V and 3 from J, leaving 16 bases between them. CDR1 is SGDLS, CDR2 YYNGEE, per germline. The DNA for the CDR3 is TGTGCCAGCAGCGTGCAGGGTGCCGGCGGGACAGATACGCAGTATTTT. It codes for CASSVQGAGGTDTQYF.

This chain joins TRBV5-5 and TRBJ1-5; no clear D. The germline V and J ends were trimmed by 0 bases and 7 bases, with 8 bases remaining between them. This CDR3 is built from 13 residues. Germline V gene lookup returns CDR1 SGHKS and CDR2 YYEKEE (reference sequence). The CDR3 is CASSLGILQPQHF. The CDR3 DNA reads TGTGCCAGCAGCTTGGGGATCCTACAGCCCCAGCATTTT.

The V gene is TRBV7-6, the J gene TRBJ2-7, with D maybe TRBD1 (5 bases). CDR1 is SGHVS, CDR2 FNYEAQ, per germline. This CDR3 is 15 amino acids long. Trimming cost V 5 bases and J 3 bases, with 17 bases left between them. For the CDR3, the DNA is TGTGCCAGCAGCCCCACACAGGACAACGACTACGAGCAGTACTTC. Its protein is CASSPTQDNDYEQYF.

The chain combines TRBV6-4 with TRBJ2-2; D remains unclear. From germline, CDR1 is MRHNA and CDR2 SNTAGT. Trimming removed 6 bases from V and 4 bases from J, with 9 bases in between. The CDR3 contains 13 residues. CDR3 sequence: CASSSGSTGELFF. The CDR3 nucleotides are TGTGCCAGCAGCTCCGGCAGCACCGGGGAGCTGTTTTTT.

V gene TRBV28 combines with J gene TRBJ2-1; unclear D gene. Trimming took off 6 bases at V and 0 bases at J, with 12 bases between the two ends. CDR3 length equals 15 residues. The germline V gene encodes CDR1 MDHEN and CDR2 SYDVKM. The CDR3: CASSSTGSSYNEQFF. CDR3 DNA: TGTGCCAGCAGCAGTACTGGAAGCTCCTACAATGAGCAGTTCTTC.

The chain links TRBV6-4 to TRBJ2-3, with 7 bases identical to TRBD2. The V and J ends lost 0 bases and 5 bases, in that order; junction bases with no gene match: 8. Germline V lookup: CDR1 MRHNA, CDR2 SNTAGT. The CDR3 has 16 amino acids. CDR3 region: CASSDSETSRVDTQYF. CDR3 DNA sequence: TGTGCCAGCAGTGACTCTGAGACTAGCAGGGTAGATACGCAGTATTTT.

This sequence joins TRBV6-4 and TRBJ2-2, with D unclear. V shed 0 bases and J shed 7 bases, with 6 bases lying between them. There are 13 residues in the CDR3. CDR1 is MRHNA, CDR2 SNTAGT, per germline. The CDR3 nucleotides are TGTGCCAGCAGTGACTCAGGGATCGGGGAGCTGTTTTTT. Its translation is CASSDSGIGELFF.

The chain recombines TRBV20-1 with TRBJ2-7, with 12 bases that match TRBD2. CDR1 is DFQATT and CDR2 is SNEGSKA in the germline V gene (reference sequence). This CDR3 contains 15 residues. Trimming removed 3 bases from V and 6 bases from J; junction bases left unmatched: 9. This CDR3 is CSASATSGRGSEQYF. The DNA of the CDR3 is TGCAGTGCTAGTGCGACTAGCGGGAGAGGTAGCGAGCAGTACTTC.

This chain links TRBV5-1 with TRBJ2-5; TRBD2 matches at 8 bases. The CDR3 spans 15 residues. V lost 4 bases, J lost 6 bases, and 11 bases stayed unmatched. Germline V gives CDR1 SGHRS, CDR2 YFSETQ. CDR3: CASSVSGGAGQTQYF. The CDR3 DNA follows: TGCGCCAGCAGCGTCTCCGGGGGGGCCGGACAGACCCAGTACTTC.

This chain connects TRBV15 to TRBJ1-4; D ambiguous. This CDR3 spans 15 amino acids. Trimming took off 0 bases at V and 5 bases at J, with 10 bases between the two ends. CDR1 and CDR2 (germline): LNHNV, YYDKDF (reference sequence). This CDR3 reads CATSRDLGRNEKLFF. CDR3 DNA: TGTGCCACCAGCAGAGATCTCGGGAGAAATGAAAAACTGTTTTTT.